The T cell receptor (beta chain) described here comes from a study of vaccination and CD4 T cells after COVID-19 (dated by TCRdb to 2021 to 2024). Broadly, across the study: Every convalescent patient had a positive nasal swab PCR test for SARS-CoV-2, with mild disease in about 9 patients and severe disease in one. Post-vaccine blood samples were taken a median of about 70 days after the second vaccine dose, with a range of roughly 13 to 250 days. Participants received two doses of either the Pfizer-BioNTech BNT162b2 vaccine (n=8) or the Moderna mRNA-1273 vaccine (n=2). Control cultures used a CEFX viral epitope pool as positive control, an HIV-1 Nef peptide pool as negative control, or no peptide. Post-COVID blood samples were collected from convalescent patients a median of approximately 100 days after diagnosis, with a range of about 30 to 161 days. The spike-specific CD4+ TCR repertoire was compared before and after mRNA vaccination in fewer than eleven COVID-19 convalescent patients and a few infection-naive healthy vaccine recipients. Culture stimuli were overlapping spike peptide pools from SARS-CoV-2 and from the common cold coronaviruses HCoV-NL63, HCoV-OC43 and HCoV-229E. The convalescent cohort included six males and four females, with two Hispanic individuals, seven Caucasians, two Asians and one multiracial person. Study-wide findings and limitations: Nearly all vaccine-specific clones in convalescent patients (304 of 307) were mono-reactive for SARS-CoV-2 spike rather than cross-reactive with common cold coronaviruses. The number of convalescent patients in the study was relatively small, and the study did not examine early timepoints following natural infection. In convalescent patients, a median 86.3% of post-vaccine SARS-CoV-2-reactive clones were detected only after vaccination, and vaccine-specific priming was suggested by this finding. The median count of SARS-CoV-2-reactive clonotypes went up from roughly 21 after infection to approximately 40 after vaccination, although the change was not significant.

CDR1 is given as SGHTA and CDR2 as FQGNSA, both from the germline V gene. Germline trimming amounts to 4 bases on V and 4 bases on J, with 5 as the count of junction bases outside the gene matches. The cysteine opens and the phenylalanine closes a CDR3 of 14 amino acids. The only DNA kept is the CDR3, 42 bases in frame from the first base. This specimen's treatment or condition label, interpreted: approximately nine-day PBMC culture with coronavirus spike peptide pools or control peptides (ViraFEST assay). The study used the ViraFEST assay, which expanded antigen-specific T cells with peptide pools and then identified expanded clonotypes by TCR sequencing. The convalescent patients' positive SARS-CoV-2 PCR tests were from March to December 2020, which was before the Alpha, Beta and Delta variants emerged in the United States. Each well held fewer than 2.5 million PBMCs cultured with approximately 10 ug/ml peptide pools in IMDM containing roughly 5% human AB serum and roughly 9 IU/ml IL-2. Half of the culture medium was replaced with fresh IL-2-containing medium on days 3 and 7. Once the cells had been in culture for less than 12 days, the EasySep CD4+ T cell isolation kit was used to isolate CD4+ T cells by negative selection. PBMCs were separated from whole blood using Ficoll-Paque Plus gradient centrifugation and then either used fresh or cryopreserved at -140C. Culture conditions were generally each tested in triplicate wells.

The library was made by PCR. TCR sequencing of DNA from cultured CD4+ T cells used the Oncomine TCR Beta short-read assay at the Johns Hopkins FTIC core. Genomic DNA was extracted from the cultured CD4+ T cells with the QIAamp micro DNA kit. Oncomine TCR Beta libraries made from cultured CD4+ T cells were pooled using unique dual indexes and sequenced on an Illumina iSeq 100. The authors processed their data as follows. Non-productive sequences were removed, and CDR3s not starting with C, not ending with F or W, or shorter than 7 amino acids were discarded. Antigen-specific clonotypes were identified with the MANAFEST web application by comparing peptide-stimulated wells with reference and other culture wells. Positive clones required FDR below 0.05, an odds ratio above 5, and productive frequency above 0.1% in at least two of three replicate wells. A clonotype counted as cross-reactive if it showed significant expansion both in the SARS-CoV-2 spike wells and in at least one common cold coronavirus spike condition. Similarity between CDR3 sequences was evaluated in R version 3.6.1 using Levenshtein distances (stringdist) and unrooted phylogenetic trees (ape). The raw public data were reprocessed by TCRdb itself: fastp quality trimming at Q25, MiXCR clonotype calling, in-frame beta chains only. Rows with a matching CDR3 protein are joined into one entry that keeps the most common DNA and genes. The V and J calls reflect TCRdb's pipeline rather than the authors' work. The sample has about 12,000 distinct CDR3 sequences on record, approximately 60% of them singletons. In total, the top ten clones hold approximately 10% of the sample.

On this clonotype itself: The antigen it recognizes is unknown. It has no much larger one-base neighbor in the sample; base qualities were not kept.

Material: CD4+ T cells from blood, cultured in vitro. The chain is assembled from TRBV7-2 and TRBJ1-1; 8 nucleotides in the junction match TRBD1. The TCR sequence derives from a human donor who had recovered from COVID-19. The CDR3 protein sequence reads: CASSSQGGSTEAFF. The DNA sequence reads TGTGCCAGCAGCTCACAGGGGGGGAGCACTGAAGCTTTCTTT.